These T cell receptor beta chains were read from a single sample in a study of neurological immune-mediated disorders. Using its own MiXCR run on the 5' RACE reads, TCRdb lists one record per CDR3 protein. The sample lists 81,000 or so distinct CDR3 sequences, about 13% occurring once. Source material: PBMCs. The receptor source for this set is a female donor with HTLV-1-associated myelopathy (HAM/TSP). Both conserved end residues are part of each CDR3. D genes are given only for firm matches. Clone size is not always given. Where it is, it says once, few, many or a class for expanded clones.

-,TRBJ1-4,TRBV5-1,many,TGCGCCAGCAGCTTGGGAACGAGCCTTAATGAAAAACTGTTTTTT,CASSLGTSLNEKLFF
-,TRBJ2-7,TRBV5-1,many,TGCGCCAGCAGCTTGGCCCAGGGAGTTTACTACGAGCAGTACTTC,CASSLAQGVYYEQYF
-,TRBJ1-1,TRBV7-9,-,TGTGCCAGCAGTTCCCCGAGGGGAGGCACTGAAGCTTTCTTT,CASSSPRGGTEAFF
-,TRBJ2-7,TRBV28,many,TGTGCCAGCAGTCCCTCTGGGCAGGGGGAGGGTTACGAGCAGTACTTC,CASSPSGQGEGYEQYF
TRBD1,TRBJ1-1,TRBV11-2,many,TGTGCCAGCAGCTCAACAGGGGTGAACACTGAAGCTTTCTTT,CASSSTGVNTEAFF
-,TRBJ2-7,TRBV29-1,once,TGCAGCTCCACCTCCGGGACAAACTACGAGCAGTACTTC,CSSTSGTNYEQYF
-,TRBJ2-3,TRBV10-1,many,TGCGCCAGCAGTGATTACAGGACGGGGACGCAGTATTTT,CASSDYRTGTQYF
-,TRBJ2-5,TRBV20-1,many,TGCAGTGCTAGTCCTCCGGGCTCGTACCAAGAGACCCAGTACTTC,CSASPPGSYQETQYF
-,TRBJ2-7,TRBV7-9,-,TGTGCCAGCAGCTATGAAGGGGGAGCCCCTAGGGAGCAGTACTTC,CASSYEGGAPREQYF
TRBD2,TRBJ2-5,TRBV3-1,many,TGTGCCAGCAGCCAAGGACTAGCGGAACAAGAGACCCAGTACTTC,CASSQGLAEQETQYF
TRBD2,TRBJ2-7,TRBV7-9,-,TGTGCCAGCAGCTTTCGGACTAGCGGTGGGTCGGTAAGCTTC,CASSFRTSGGSVSF
-,TRBJ2-5,TRBV5-1,many,TGCGCCAGCAGCTCCGGGAGCAGGGCGGAGGGAGAGACCCAGTACTTC,CASSSGSRAEGETQYF
-,TRBJ2-7,TRBV5-1,many,TGCGCCAGCAGCTCAGAGGTAGGGGCAAGCGACTACGAGCAGTACTTC,CASSSEVGASDYEQYF
TRBD1,TRBJ1-1,TRBV10-3,many,TGTGCCATCATGGCAGGGGGCAGGGTCACTGAAGCTTTCTTT,CAIMAGGRVTEAFF
-,TRBJ1-1,TRBV20-1,many,TGCAGTGCAGGGGGGGACACTGAAGCTTTCTTT,CSAGGDTEAFF
-,TRBJ2-2,TRBV20-1,many,TGCAGTGCTAGAGATCGCACCGGGGAGCTGTTTTTT,CSARDRTGELFF
-,TRBJ1-5,TRBV7-3,-,TGTGCCAGCAGCCCTCGTGGCAATCAGCCCCAGCATTTT,CASSPRGNQPQHF
-,TRBJ1-4,TRBV11-2,many,TGTGCCAGCAGCTTAGGGGCCGGGGCTAATGAAAAACTGTTTTTT,CASSLGAGANEKLFF
TRBD2,TRBJ2-3,TRBV15,-,TGTGCCACCAGCTCACGCACTAGCGGGGGCTCCACAGATACGCAGTATTTT,CATSSRTSGGSTDTQYF
-,TRBJ2-7,TRBV5-1,many,TGCGCCAGCAGCTTGGTAGGCATCTCCTACGAGCAGTACTTC,CASSLVGISYEQYF
-,TRBJ2-7,TRBV11-2,many,TGTGCCAGCAGCTTATATCAGGGGACATCCTACGAGCAGTACTTC,CASSLYQGTSYEQYF
TRBD1,TRBJ1-5,TRBV20-1,-,TGCAGTGCTAGAGAAGATCTCAGGGGGCTAAGCAATCAGCCCCAGCATTTT,CSAREDLRGLSNQPQHF
-,TRBJ2-3,TRBV9,many,TGTGCCAGCAGCAGGGCGTACACAGATACGCAGTATTTT,CASSRAYTDTQYF
-,TRBJ2-4,TRBV4-1,many,TGCGCCAGCAGCCAAGATTTCAGTAGTAACAGCAAAAACATTCAGTACTTC,CASSQDFSSNSKNIQYF
TRBD2,TRBJ2-3,TRBV7-9,-,TGTGCCAGCAGTCCTAGGAGCGGGGGGCTCGCTGCGGAGTATTTT,CASSPRSGGLAAEYF
-,TRBJ2-4,TRBV5-1,many,TGCGCCAGCAGTGTCGGACAGAAAAACATTCAGTACTTC,CASSVGQKNIQYF
-,TRBJ2-2,TRBV4-2,many,TGTGCCAGCAGCCATGGCGGATCCTCTAACACCGGGGAGCTGTTTTTT,CASSHGGSSNTGELFF
-,TRBJ1-1,TRBV7-9,many,TGTGCCGGGGGGACACTGGCCGCCCACACTGAAGCTTTCTTT,CAGGTLAAHTEAFF
-,TRBJ1-2,TRBV6-5,few,TGTGCCAGCAGTTACTCTTCGGCAGTTCCAGGCTACACCTTC,CASSYSSAVPGYTF
-,TRBJ1-5,TRBV29-1,many,TGCAGCGCTGCAGGGGATAGCAATCAGCCCCAGCATTTT,CSAAGDSNQPQHF
-,TRBJ2-1,TRBV5-1,many,TGCGCCAGCAGACGGGAGAGCTCCTACAATGAGCAGTTCTTC,CASRRESSYNEQFF
-,TRBJ2-3,TRBV12-3/TRBV12-4,many,TGTGCCAGCAGTGGCGCGGTCGGGGAGCAGTATTTT,CASSGAVGEQYF
TRBD1,TRBJ2-1,TRBV4-1,once,TGCGCCAGCAGCCAAGAGGGCAGGGGGATTAGGGAGCAGTTCTTC,CASSQEGRGIREQFF
-,TRBJ2-1,TRBV20-1,many,TGCAGTGTCCCGGCAGAGCATTTGGATGAGCAGTTCTTC,CSVPAEHLDEQFF
TRBD1,TRBJ2-7,TRBV5-1,many,TGCGCCAGCAGCTTCCAGGGGGCCCCAGGCGAGCAGTACTTC,CASSFQGAPGEQYF
TRBD1,TRBJ1-4,TRBV5-1,-,TGCGCCAGCAGCTCGGGGACAGATGAAAAACTGTTTTTT,CASSSGTDEKLFF
-,TRBJ2-5,TRBV4-2,many,TGTGCCAGCAGCGTCCCAGCGGCGGGAGAGACCCAGTACTTC,CASSVPAAGETQYF
-,TRBJ1-2,TRBV5-1,many,TGCGCCAGCAGCCCCCGGGTCGCTGGGGGCTACACCTTC,CASSPRVAGGYTF
-,TRBJ1-6,TRBV5-1,many,TGCGCCAGCAGTCAGGGCTCCTATAATTCACCCCTCCACTTT,CASSQGSYNSPLHF
TRBD1,TRBJ2-5,TRBV20-1,many,TGCAGTGGACGACAGGGGAAAGAGACCCAGTACTTC,CSGRQGKETQYF
-,TRBJ2-7,TRBV29-1,many,TGCAGCGTTGAACAGGGAGGTTACGAGCAGTACTTC,CSVEQGGYEQYF
-,TRBJ2-6,TRBV9,many,TGTGCCAGCAGCCGTGACAGGTTCTCTGGGGCCAACGTCCTGACTTTC,CASSRDRFSGANVLTF
TRBD2,TRBJ2-5,TRBV4-2,many,TGTGCCAGCAGCCAAGAGACTAGCGGGGGTGTGGAGACCCAGTACTTC,CASSQETSGGVETQYF
-,TRBJ2-7,TRBV5-1,many,TGCGCCAGCAGCCCTTCTGGGACCGACGAGCAGTACTTC,CASSPSGTDEQYF
-,TRBJ1-5,TRBV3-1,many,TGTGCCAGCAGCCAACAGGGACAGCCCCAGCATTTT,CASSQQGQPQHF
-,TRBJ2-7,TRBV29-1,-,TGCAGCGGAAGGGACGAGCAGTACTTC,CSGRDEQYF
-,TRBJ1-4,TRBV15,many,TGTGCCACAGCCACAGGGAAGAAGGGAAAACTGTTTTTT,CATATGKKGKLFF
-,TRBJ2-7,TRBV24-1,many,TGTGCCACCAGTGTCGGCGGGAACTACGAGCAGTACTTC,CATSVGGNYEQYF
-,TRBJ2-2,TRBV11-2,many,TGTGCCAGCAGCCGGCTCCTGACAGGGAACACCGGGGAGCTGTTTTTT,CASSRLLTGNTGELFF
-,TRBJ2-1,TRBV20-1,many,TGCAGTGCTAGGGGGGGACACCGCTTGGAGCAGTTCTTC,CSARGGHRLEQFF
-,TRBJ2-5,TRBV5-1,few,TGCGCCAGCAGCTTGGTAGTAGGGGGAAATGCCCAAGAGACCCAGTACTTC,CASSLVVGGNAQETQYF
TRBD2,TRBJ2-7,TRBV28,many,TGTGCCAGCAGTGGGGCGGGGGGGCGCTTGGGATACGAGCAGTACTTC,CASSGAGGRLGYEQYF